This T cell receptor beta chain was identified in a study of blood T cell repertoires in COVID-19. Germline CDR1 and CDR2: LGHDT and YNNKEL (reference sequence). The CDR3 has 14 residues. Unmatched junction bases numbered 4, after V lost 1 base and J lost 4 bases. Original analysis: It was from reference gene primer amplification that nucleated cell counts were estimated. The protocol was immunoSEQ multiplex PCR, while the TCRdb copy is restricted to in-frame clones and leaves out a portion. For V, J and clone size, that table is used; D and trimming come from the DNA. The table shows around 200,000 clones, with roughly 88% occurring only once.

This chain connects TRBV3-1 (or the pseudogene TRBV3-2) to TRBJ2-7, with 7 bases identical to TRBD1. Sequencing input: peripheral blood. This TCR derives from a human donor with active or convalescent COVID-19. The donor label of this sample is uncertain. CDR3 DNA: TGTGCCAGCAGCCAAGGGCAGGGGGTATACGAGCAGTACTTC. This gives the protein CASSQGQGVYEQYF.